The clone carrying this T cell receptor (beta chain) was counted only a few times. No antigen is known for it. This record comes from a study of T-cell memory formation after mild COVID-19. Broader study findings: Pre-infection memory carried some responding clones, suggesting that cross-reactive memory joined.

The CDR3 extends over 15 amino acids. V was pared by 0 bases and J by 0 bases, with 10 bases between. The germline V gene encodes CDR1 SGHKS and CDR2 YYEKEE (reference sequence). 5'RACE with constant-segment primers built TCRalpha and TCRbeta cDNA libraries with UMIs. TCRdb redid the calling of the 5' RACE reads with MiXCR, one entry per CDR3 protein. The sample records fewer than 350,000 distinct CDR3 sequences, 14% being singletons. This chain joins TRBV5-5 and TRBJ2-7; D is undetermined. This sequence was found in a man aged 18 to 30 who had mild COVID-19 (a few samples of this study predate the infection). Cell type and time point are not known. Sequenced sample: PBMCs or a T cell subset sorted from them (not recorded which). The CDR3: CASSLDVRTSYEQYF. The CDR3 region has the DNA TGTGCCAGCAGCTTGGACGTCAGGACCTCCTACGAGCAGTACTTC.